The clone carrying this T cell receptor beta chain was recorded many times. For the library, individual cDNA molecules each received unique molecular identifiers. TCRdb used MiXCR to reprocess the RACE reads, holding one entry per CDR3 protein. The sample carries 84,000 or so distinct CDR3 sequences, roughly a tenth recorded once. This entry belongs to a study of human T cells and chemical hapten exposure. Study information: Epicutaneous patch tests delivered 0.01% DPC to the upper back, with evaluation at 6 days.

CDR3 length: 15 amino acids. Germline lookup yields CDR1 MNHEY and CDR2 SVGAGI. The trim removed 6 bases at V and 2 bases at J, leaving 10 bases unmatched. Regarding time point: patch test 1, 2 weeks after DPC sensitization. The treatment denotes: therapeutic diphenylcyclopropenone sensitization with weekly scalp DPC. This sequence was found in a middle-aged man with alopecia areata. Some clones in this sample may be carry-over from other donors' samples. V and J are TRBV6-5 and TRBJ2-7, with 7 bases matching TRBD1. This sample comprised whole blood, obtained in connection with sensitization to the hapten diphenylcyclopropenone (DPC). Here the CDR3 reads CASSPATGRTYEQYF. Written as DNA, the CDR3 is TGTGCCAGCAGCCCGGCGACAGGGCGAACCTACGAGCAGTACTTC.